The rows below give T cell receptor beta chains drawn from one sample of a study of blood T cell repertoires in COVID-19. Using immunoSEQ multiplex PCR, the repertoire was profiled, and TCRdb retains in-frame clones only, with some absent. The repertoire has about 110,000 clones, about nine tenths of them found once; the top ten carry around 1.1%. The sample taken for sequencing was peripheral blood. The receptor set was obtained from a human donor in a cohort sampled during active COVID-19. The CDR3 runs from the conserved cysteine through the conserved F or W. A D gene is named only where the DNA matches it firmly. Rows may omit the clone size; those that give it use once, few, many or a size class.

v_gene: TRBV7-2; j_gene: TRBJ1-6; abundance: -; d_gene: -; CDR3nt: TGTGCCAGCAGCTTAGTCAGGGGTTCACCCCTCCACTTT; CDR3aa: CASSLVRGSPLHF
v_gene: TRBV4-3; j_gene: TRBJ2-7; abundance: -; d_gene: -; CDR3nt: TGCGCCAGCAGCCAAGAATACGGGGTTAGCTACGAGCAGTACTTC; CDR3aa: CASSQEYGVSYEQYF
v_gene: TRBV7-9; j_gene: TRBJ2-3; abundance: -; d_gene: TRBD2; CDR3nt: TGTGCCAGCAGCCCGTCATTGGGAGAAGCGGGGGGCACAGATACGCAGTATTTT; CDR3aa: CASSPSLGEAGGTDTQYF
v_gene: TRBV6-2/TRBV6-3; j_gene: TRBJ1-1; abundance: -; d_gene: TRBD1; CDR3nt: TGTGCCAGCAGTGCCTCAGGGGGAAGAACTGAAGCTTTCTTT; CDR3aa: CASSASGGRTEAFF
v_gene: TRBV10-3; j_gene: TRBJ2-3; abundance: -; d_gene: TRBD1; CDR3nt: TGTGCCATTCGGGACAGGGAGGCAGATACGCAGTATTTT; CDR3aa: CAIRDREADTQYF
v_gene: TRBV27; j_gene: TRBJ2-2; abundance: few; d_gene: TRBD2; CDR3nt: TGTGCCAGCAGTTTACTAGCGGGAGTCACCGGGGAGCTGTTTTTT; CDR3aa: CASSLLAGVTGELFF
v_gene: TRBV10-1; j_gene: TRBJ2-5; abundance: -; d_gene: -; CDR3nt: TGCGCCGGCTTGACAGAAATCCAAGAGACCCAGTACTTC; CDR3aa: CAGLTEIQETQYF
v_gene: TRBV5-4; j_gene: TRBJ2-7; abundance: -; d_gene: -; CDR3nt: TGTGCCAGCAGCGGTCGAGGTGTGGGCTACGAGCAGTACTTC; CDR3aa: CASSGRGVGYEQYF
v_gene: TRBV11-3; j_gene: TRBJ2-2; abundance: -; d_gene: TRBD2; CDR3nt: TGTGCCAGCAGTTCCCGACTAGCGACCGGGGAGCTGTTTTTT; CDR3aa: CASSSRLATGELFF
v_gene: TRBV19; j_gene: TRBJ2-7; abundance: -; d_gene: -; CDR3nt: TGTGCCAGTAGTATAGACGCCCAGGGGCGCTACGAGCAGTACTTC; CDR3aa: CASSIDAQGRYEQYF
v_gene: TRBV6-6; j_gene: TRBJ2-5; abundance: -; d_gene: -; CDR3nt: TGTGCCAGCAGTTACTCGCAGGGGCAAGAGACCCAGTACTTC; CDR3aa: CASSYSQGQETQYF
v_gene: TRBV19; j_gene: TRBJ2-5; abundance: -; d_gene: TRBD2; CDR3nt: TGTGCCAGTAGTATTTTAACTAGCGGGAGTATGGAGACCCAGTACTTC; CDR3aa: CASSILTSGSMETQYF
v_gene: TRBV6-2/TRBV6-3; j_gene: TRBJ1-5; abundance: -; d_gene: TRBD1; CDR3nt: TGTGCCAGCAGTTACTGGGGACAGTCCAATCAGCCCCAGCATTTT; CDR3aa: CASSYWGQSNQPQHF
v_gene: TRBV14; j_gene: TRBJ2-3; abundance: many; d_gene: TRBD2; CDR3nt: TGTGCCAGCAGACCTAGCGGGAGAGTCACAGATACGCAGTATTTT; CDR3aa: CASRPSGRVTDTQYF
v_gene: TRBV5-4; j_gene: TRBJ2-3; abundance: -; d_gene: TRBD2; CDR3nt: TGTGCCAGCAGCTTGCGGCGGGGGGGAGGTAGACGTACAGATACGCAGTATTTT; CDR3aa: CASSLRRGGGRRTDTQYF
v_gene: TRBV5-1; j_gene: TRBJ2-3; abundance: -; d_gene: -; CDR3nt: TGCGCCAGCAGCTGGACAGCAGGCACAGATACGCAGTATTTT; CDR3aa: CASSWTAGTDTQYF
v_gene: TRBV7-2; j_gene: TRBJ2-5; abundance: -; d_gene: TRBD1; CDR3nt: TGTGCCAGCAGCTTAAATTCGGGACAGGGCTTTATGTTGTACTTC; CDR3aa: CASSLNSGQGFMLYF
v_gene: TRBV6-5; j_gene: TRBJ2-3; abundance: -; d_gene: -; CDR3nt: TGTGCCAGCAGTCGACGGGTTCCCACAGATACGCAGTATTTT; CDR3aa: CASSRRVPTDTQYF
v_gene: TRBV19; j_gene: TRBJ1-4; abundance: once; d_gene: -; CDR3nt: TGTGCCAGTAGTAATTTATTGGGGACAAAGACGAATGAAAAACTGTTTTTT; CDR3aa: CASSNLLGTKTNEKLFF
v_gene: TRBV6-1; j_gene: TRBJ2-2; abundance: -; d_gene: TRBD2; CDR3nt: TGTGCCAGCAGTGAACTAGCGGGGGGAAAAAGAACCGGGGAGCTGTTTTTT; CDR3aa: CASSELAGGKRTGELFF
v_gene: TRBV27; j_gene: TRBJ2-1; abundance: -; d_gene: TRBD1; CDR3nt: TGTGCCAGCAACCCGGGACAGACCTACTACCCCTACAATGAGCAGTTCTTC; CDR3aa: CASNPGQTYYPYNEQFF